This T cell receptor (beta chain) came from a study of blood T cell repertoires in COVID-19. The wider study: Donors in the United States, Italy and Spain gave samples during acute or convalescent COVID-19. T cells, B-cell-depleted T cells, or PBMCs provided the cDNA or gDNA that served as material.

The CDR3 extends over 11 amino acids. Germline V gene lookup returns CDR1 SQVTM and CDR2 ANQGSEA. Trimming took off 7 bases at V and 5 bases at J, with 11 bases between the two ends. The authors' processing: The authors estimated nucleated cell counts from reference gene primer amplification. Using immunoSEQ multiplex PCR, the repertoire was profiled, and TCRdb retains in-frame clones only, with some absent. V, J and clone size reflect that table, while D and trimming were determined from the DNA. The table records about 41,000 clones, more than 70% of them present only once. The sequence was collected from a human donor in a cohort sampled during active COVID-19. Input material: peripheral blood. The chain joins TRBV29-1 to TRBJ1-1, with D possibly TRBD1 on 5 matching bases. In nucleotides, the CDR3 is TGCAGCGCCGGGGGGAGTACTGAAGCTTTCTTT. It translates to CSAGGSTEAFF.